These T cell receptor beta chains were read from a single sample in a study of blood T cell repertoires in COVID-19. Data came from immunoSEQ multiplex PCR; TCRdb stores just in-frame clones and leaves some out. The sample consists of about 130,000 clones, just under 85% of them appearing once. Sequencing was performed on PBMCs or T cells enriched from blood (not recorded which). All receptors derive from a man between 50 and 59 years old who had recovered from COVID-19. Each CDR3 is given with its conserved first and last residue. The D gene is left open where the match is weak. Rows give clone size only sometimes, using once, few, many, or a class for an expanded clone.

V gene,clone size,D gene,J gene,CDR3 protein,CDR3 DNA
TRBV7-2,few,NA,TRBJ2-7,CASSLGRPGTPTYEQYF,TGTGCCAGCAGCTTAGGCCGTCCCGGGACTCCTACCTACGAGCAGTACTTC
TRBV7-8,NA,TRBD2,TRBJ2-5,CASSGRTSGLLDRETQYF,TGTGCCAGCAGCGGTAGGACTAGCGGGTTGCTTGATAGGGAGACCCAGTACTTC
TRBV10-3,NA,TRBD1,TRBJ2-4,CAISESKNFGQGAKNIQYF,TGTGCCATCAGTGAGTCAAAAAATTTTGGACAGGGGGCTAAAAACATTCAGTACTTC
TRBV12-5,NA,TRBD2,TRBJ2-3,CASGGVSGITDTQYF,TGTGCTAGTGGGGGGGTGAGCGGGATCACAGATACGCAGTATTTT
TRBV5-1,NA,TRBD1,TRBJ2-3,CASSTDRATDTQYF,TGCGCCAGCAGCACGGACAGGGCCACAGATACGCAGTATTTT
TRBV6-5,NA,NA,TRBJ1-5,CASSYSGGVDQPQHF,TGTGCCAGCAGTTACTCGGGGGGGGTGGATCAGCCCCAGCATTTT
TRBV2,NA,NA,TRBJ2-1,CASRGADNEQFF,TGTGCCAGCAGGGGGGCGGATAATGAGCAGTTCTTC
TRBV5-1,NA,NA,TRBJ2-6,CASSLDRAGYGANVLTF,TGCGCCAGCAGCTTGGACAGGGCGGGCTATGGGGCCAACGTCCTGACTTTC
TRBV7-7,NA,NA,TRBJ2-2,CASSPQANTGELFF,TGTGCTAGCAGCCCACAGGCGAACACCGGGGAGCTGTTTTTT
TRBV5-1,NA,NA,TRBJ1-1,CASSLDRVSTEAFF,TGCGCCAGCAGCTTGGACAGGGTGAGCACTGAAGCTTTCTTT
TRBV3-1/TRBV3-2,NA,NA,TRBJ1-5,CASSQDRDQPQHF,TGTGCCAGCAGCCAAGATCGGGATCAGCCCCAGCATTTT
TRBV7-3,NA,NA,TRBJ1-2,CASSPTQGYGYTF,TGTGCCAGCAGCCCTACCCAGGGGTATGGCTACACCTTC
TRBV11-2,NA,NA,TRBJ1-1,CASSLETGQWRNTEAFF,TGTGCCAGCAGCTTAGAGACAGGACAGTGGAGAAACACTGAAGCTTTCTTT
TRBV28,NA,NA,TRBJ1-2,CASSSSQAGSVYGYTF,TGTGCCAGCAGCTCCTCGCAGGCAGGGTCGGTCTATGGCTACACCTTC
TRBV5-6,once,TRBD1,TRBJ2-1,CASSLLQQGNPHNEQFF,TGTGCCAGCAGCCTCCTCCAACAGGGGAATCCCCACAATGAGCAGTTCTTC
TRBV2,NA,TRBD1,TRBJ1-4,CASNRGGSEKLFF,TGTGCCAGCAACAGGGGCGGAAGTGAAAAACTGTTTTTT
TRBV27,NA,NA,TRBJ1-5,CASSQGVVGNQPQHF,TGTGCCAGCAGCCAAGGGGTGGTAGGCAATCAGCCCCAGCATTTT
TRBV6-4,NA,NA,TRBJ2-1,CASSDEDSAYNEQFF,TGTGCCAGCAGTGACGAGGATTCCGCATACAATGAGCAGTTCTTC
TRBV6-6,few,TRBD1,TRBJ1-5,CASSPTHAGGEGNQPQHF,TGTGCCAGCAGTCCCACCCACGCAGGGGGCGAGGGCAATCAGCCCCAGCATTTT
TRBV9,NA,NA,TRBJ1-5,CASSVDGRDQPQHF,TGTGCCAGCAGCGTAGATGGGAGAGATCAGCCCCAGCATTTT
TRBV2,NA,NA,TRBJ1-1,CASIRRPGEPNTEAFF,TGTGCCAGCATCCGGAGGCCAGGGGAACCGAACACTGAAGCTTTCTTT
TRBV18,NA,NA,TRBJ1-2,CASSSGEGDGYTF,TGTGCCAGCTCTTCGGGTGAGGGGGATGGCTACACCTTC
TRBV15,NA,TRBD1,TRBJ1-4,CATSRDGQGGEKLFF,TGTGCCACCAGCAGAGATGGGCAGGGGGGTGAAAAACTGTTTTTT
TRBV11-1,NA,NA,TRBJ2-1,CASSLRQAYNEQFF,TGTGCCAGCAGCTTAAGACAGGCCTACAATGAGCAGTTCTTC
TRBV3-1/TRBV3-2,once,NA,TRBJ1-1,CASSQKKGDRNTEAFF,TGTGCCAGCAGCCAAAAGAAGGGTGACAGGAACACTGAAGCTTTCTTT